This TCR beta chain was identified in a study of beta chain features in type 1 diabetes. The V and J ends lost 5 bases and 3 bases respectively, with 12 bases between them. CDR3 size: 14 residues. The germline V gene has CDR1 SGHRS and CDR2 YFSETQ. Sequencing targeted expressed TCRB transcripts, as all isolated RNA had been reverse transcribed. The protocol was immunoSEQ multiplex PCR, while the TCRdb copy is restricted to in-frame clones and leaves out a portion. The table records a few hundred thousand clones, roughly 12% of them present only once. The study's findings and limits: A moderate, significant TCRB CDR3 shortening appeared in type 1 diabetes across four CD4+ subsets. Relative to healthy donors, patients appeared to have naive, central memory and Treg TCRB repertoires that were more similar.

This clone was counted a few times. The antigen is not known. Sequenced sample: naive CD4+ T cells from blood. This chain links TRBV5-1 with TRBJ2-1; perhaps TRBD2 as D (6 bases). This TCR derives from a woman aged 18-29 years with type 1 diabetes. The CDR3 spells CASSYRGDYNEQFF. The CDR3 bases are TGCGCCAGCAGTTACCGCGGGGACTACAATGAGCAGTTCTTC.